The 20 T cell receptor beta chains in this list originate from one sample, sequenced in a study of T cell responses to AZD1222 COVID-19 vaccine (dated by TCRdb to the early 2020s). Preparation of the library involved the immunoSEQ multiplex PCR assay. TCRdb obtained this table from immuneACCESS and retained in-frame rearrangements with V and J assigned. These tables miss some clones; where compared with another copy, unresolved V genes account for less than half of the shortfall, and the remainder is unexplained. In all, the sample holds under 150,000 clones, and roughly 93% of those were seen once. The ten largest account for under 4% of the sample. The sample's time point label, decoded: baseline before first vaccination. Sequences were derived from peripheral blood, sampled on day 0 of AZD1222 vaccination. The receptors stem from an adult in good health.

The chain combines TRBV7-9 with TRBJ1-2; tentatively, D is TRBD1 (6 bases). Germline loops: CDR1 SEHNR, CDR2 FQNEAQ (reference sequence). Trimming left V 4 bases short and J 5 bases short, with 20 bases between. The CDR3 sequence is 16 residues long. DNA for the CDR3: TGTGCCAGCAGCTCGGGGGCCTCCGGAGGGGGTTATGGCTACACCTTC. Amino acids: CASSSGASGGGYGYTF.

The chain joins TRBV5-4 to TRBJ1-6; 8 positions agree with TRBD1. There are 19 residues in the CDR3. The junction had 13 bases not matched to a gene; V was cut back by 5 bases and J by 0 bases. CDR1 and CDR2 (germline): SGHNT, YYREEE (reference sequence). CDR3 in DNA: TGTGCCAGCAGTCAGGCCCAGGGGGCCCGGGGCTCCTATAATTCACCCCTCCACTTT. It translates to CASSQAQGARGSYNSPLHF.

V gene TRBV27 combines with J gene TRBJ2-2; the D is unclear. The CDR3 runs 13 residues. CDR1 is MNHEY, CDR2 SMNVEV, per germline (reference sequence). Deletions cut 0 bases from V and 8 bases from J, with 7 bases between. This CDR3 reads CASSLSRVGELFF. The CDR3 coding sequence is TGTGCCAGCAGTTTATCGCGTGTGGGGGAGCTGTTTTTT.

This CDR3 is CASSASGRARSTGELFF. The CDR3, as DNA: TGTGCCAGCAGCGCTAGCGGGAGGGCGCGATCCACCGGGGAGCTGTTTTTT. The chain couples TRBV9 to TRBJ2-2; 12 bases are a match to TRBD2. Per the germline V gene, CDR1 is SGDLS and CDR2 is YYNGEE. The CDR3 runs to 17 residues. V trimming: 3 bases; J trimming: 4 bases; junction bases outside the gene matches: 7.

This clone appeared once. The chain recombines TRBV19 with TRBJ2-7; TRBD1 is a possible D gene (5 bases). This CDR3 comprises 15 residues. The V and J ends lost 6 bases and 5 bases respectively, with 20 bases between them. Germline V gene data show CDR1 as LNHDA and CDR2 as SQIVND (reference sequence). This CDR3 is CASSLRVTGLDEQYF. Written as DNA, the CDR3 is TGTGCCAGTAGCCTCAGGGTCACCGGCCTCGACGAGCAGTACTTC. The full variable domain, completed using reference TRBV19 and TRBJ2-7, is DGGITQSPKYLFRKEGQNVTLSCEQNLNHDAMYWYRQDPGQGLRLIYYSQIVNDFQKGDIAEGYSVSREKKESFPLTVTSAQKNPTAFYLCASSLRVTGLDEQYFGPGTRLTVT.

The J gene is TRBJ1-5, the V gene TRBV4-1; D not resolved. Germline V gives CDR1 MGHRA, CDR2 YSYEKL. V was shortened by 0 bases and J by 5 bases, with 11 bases between the two germline ends. The CDR3 covers 15 residues. The CDR3 protein is CASSQEMPGDQPQHF. The CDR3 coding sequence is TGCGCCAGCAGCCAAGAAATGCCGGGAGATCAGCCCCAGCATTTT.

V usage is TRBV6-2 or TRBV6-3 and J usage is TRBJ1-1; D call uncertain. Germline V gives CDR1 MNHEY, CDR2 SVGEGT. The germline V and J ends were trimmed by 3 bases and 4 bases, with 9 bases remaining between them. This CDR3 has 13 amino acids. The CDR3 coding sequence is TGTGCCAGCAGTTATGGGAGTTTCACTGAAGCTTTCTTT. Translation: CASSYGSFTEAFF.

The chain uses TRBV13 and TRBJ1-3; D remains unclear. The ends were cut back, 0 bases at V and 8 bases at J, with 11 bases in the middle. This CDR3 has 14 residues. CDR1 is PRHDT and CDR2 is FYEKMQ in the germline V gene (reference sequence). CDR3 coding DNA: TGTGCCAGCAGCTTAGGACTCCTTCGGGACACCATATATTTT. Translated, it gives CASSLGLLRDTIYF. The full variable domain, rest sourced from reference TRBV13 and TRBJ1-3, is AAGVIQSPRHLIKEKRETATLKCYPIPRHDTVYWYQQGPGQDPQFLISFYEKMQSDKGSIPDRFSAQQFSDYHSELNMSSLELGDSALYFCASSLGLLRDTIYFGEGSWLTVV.

The chain employs TRBV6-1 and TRBJ1-3; 9 nucleotides agree with TRBD1. Germline trimming cut 0 bases from V and 2 bases from J; bases unmatched to any gene: 2. The CDR3 has 16 amino acids. Germline CDR1 MNHNS, CDR2 SASEGT. CDR3 loop: CASSEARTGAGNTIYF. The CDR3 DNA follows: TGTGCCAGCAGTGAAGCCCGGACAGGGGCTGGAAACACCATATATTTT.

Notes on this clone: Other DNA sequences in the same sample also yield this CDR3. V and J are TRBV5-1 and TRBJ2-2; D gene uncertain. With 0 bases removed from V and 3 bases from J, the gap between germline ends came to 3 bases. The CDR3 consists of 13 residues. The germline V gene has CDR1 SGHRS and CDR2 YFSETQ. The DNA for the CDR3 is TGCGCCAGCAGCTTGGCTGACACCGGGGAGCTGTTTTTT. It codes for CASSLADTGELFF.

The CDR3 nucleotides read TGTGCCACCCCCTCCGAACGTTTGGCGGATACGCAGTATTTT. It yields the protein CATPSERLADTQYF. The chain recombines TRBV7-2 with TRBJ2-3, with D uncertain. Per the germline V gene, CDR1 is SGHTA and CDR2 is FQGNSA. V dropped 10 bases and J dropped 6 bases, with 20 bases sitting between them. This CDR3 contains 14 residues.

The chain couples TRBV5-1 to TRBJ1-2; no definite D call. This CDR3 is 14 amino acids long. Between the trimmed V and J ends, which lost 4 bases and 6 bases, there was a span of 16 bases. Per germline, CDR1 SGHRS and CDR2 YFSETQ. The CDR3 nucleotides read TGCGCCAGCAGCCCCCCCCTAGACGACAATGGCTACACCTTC. This gives the protein CASSPPLDDNGYTF.

This chain connects TRBV14 to TRBJ2-3, with 9 bases aligning to TRBD1. Germline V gene lookup returns CDR1 SGHDN and CDR2 FVKESK. This CDR3 spans 13 amino acids. Trimming at V came to 8 bases and at J to 6 bases, leaving 6 bases not matched to a gene. CDR3 nucleotides: TGTGCCAGCGGGGACAGGGTAACGGATACGCAGTATTTT. This sequence encodes CASGDRVTDTQYF. The entire variable domain, with the rest obtained from reference TRBV14 and TRBJ2-3, is as follows: EAGVTQFPSHSVIEKGQTVTLRCDPISGHDNLYWYRRVMGKEIKFLLHFVKESKQDESGMPNNRFLAERTGGTYSTLKVQPAELEDSGVYFCASGDRVTDTQYFGPGTRLTVL.

Details on this clone: The sample holds other DNA sequences that translate to the same CDR3. V is TRBV18 and J is TRBJ2-7; D not certain. V was clipped by 1 base and J by 2 bases, with 3 bases between them. Germline V gene lookup returns CDR1 KGHSH and CDR2 LQKENI. This CDR3 comprises 12 residues. The CDR3 coding sequence is TGTGCCAGCTCACCACTACCCTACGAGCAGTACTTC. It is translated as CASSPLPYEQYF.

The chain has TRBV27 and TRBJ1-5, with unresolved D. This CDR3 is 14 amino acids long. With 6 bases removed from V and 1 base from J, the gap between germline ends came to 10 bases. CDR1 and CDR2 from the germline V gene are MNHEY and SMNVEV (reference sequence). The CDR3: CASSRHLSNQPQHF. The CDR3 DNA reads as TGTGCCAGCAGCCGACACTTGAGCAATCAGCCCCAGCATTTT.

The rearrangement links TRBV6-5 to TRBJ2-5, with TRBD1 matching 9 bases. The germline V gene encodes CDR1 MNHEY and CDR2 SVGAGI. The ends lost 7 bases at V and 5 bases at J; junction bases unmatched: 8. The CDR3 has 14 amino acids. This CDR3 reads CASNKQGAGETQYF. The CDR3 DNA follows: TGTGCCAGCAATAAACAGGGGGCGGGGGAGACCCAGTACTTC.

DNA of the CDR3: TGCAGTGCTAGTCAAACAGGGCCCTACGAGCAGTACTTC. It encodes CSASQTGPYEQYF. V usage is TRBV20-1 and J usage is TRBJ2-7, with D tentatively TRBD1 (6 bases). Trimming removed 3 bases at V and 2 bases at J, with 11 bases between. CDR3 length: 13 amino acids. Germline CDR1 is DFQATT and CDR2 is SNEGSKA (reference sequence).

This clone was counted once. The chain uses TRBV28 and TRBJ1-2; 7 nucleotides align to TRBD1. Germline trimming cut 5 bases from V and 7 bases from J; bases unmatched to any gene: 4. The length of the CDR3 is 12 residues. From germline, CDR1 is MDHEN and CDR2 SYDVKM. The CDR3 nucleotides are TGTGCCAGCAGTCCCCCAGGGGGTGGCTACACCTTC. Its translation is CASSPPGGGYTF.

V usage is TRBV5-1 and J usage is TRBJ2-5; D ambiguous. The CDR3 is 13 residues long. The V gene lost 1 base and the J gene lost 2 bases, with 6 bases spanning the gap. Germline CDR1 and CDR2: SGHRS and YFSETQ. CDR3 sequence: CASSLNVQETQYF. DNA of the CDR3: TGCGCCAGCAGCTTGAACGTACAAGAGACCCAGTACTTC.

V and J are TRBV28 and TRBJ1-5; TRBD1 aligns across 9 bases. The CDR3 runs to 16 residues. The V and J ends lost 4 bases and 1 base, in that order; junction bases with no gene match: 5. CDR1 is MDHEN, CDR2 SYDVKM, per germline. The CDR3 DNA sequence: TGTGCCAGCAGTTCCACCGGGACAGGGAGCAATCAGCCCCAGCATTTT. Encoded protein: CASSSTGTGSNQPQHF.